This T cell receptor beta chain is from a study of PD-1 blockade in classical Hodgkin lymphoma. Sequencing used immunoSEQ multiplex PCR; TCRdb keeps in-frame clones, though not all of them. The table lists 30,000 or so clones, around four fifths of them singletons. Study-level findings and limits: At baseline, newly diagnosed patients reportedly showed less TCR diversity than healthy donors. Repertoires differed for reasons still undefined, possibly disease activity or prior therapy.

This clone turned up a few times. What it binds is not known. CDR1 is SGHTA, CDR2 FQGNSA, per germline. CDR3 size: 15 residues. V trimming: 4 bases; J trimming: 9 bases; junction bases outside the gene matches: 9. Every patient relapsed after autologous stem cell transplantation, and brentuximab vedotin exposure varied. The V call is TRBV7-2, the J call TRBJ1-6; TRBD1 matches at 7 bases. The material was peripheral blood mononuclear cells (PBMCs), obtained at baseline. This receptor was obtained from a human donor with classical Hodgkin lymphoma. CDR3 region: CASSYQTGISSPLHF. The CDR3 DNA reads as TGTGCCAGCAGCTATCAGACAGGGATCAGTTCACCCCTCCACTTT.